Sequencing of this T cell receptor beta chain was carried out in a study of T cell responses to AZD1222 COVID-19 vaccine. Study-level findings and limits: No day 14 peak samples; only post-peak repertoires were characterized.

Method: immunoSEQ multiplex PCR; TCRdb's copy keeps in-frame clones and lacks some. The sample yields fewer than 200,000 clones, approximately 88% seen once. This CDR3 spans 20 amino acids. CDR1 is SGHNT and CDR2 is YYREEE in the germline V gene (reference sequence). Trimming cost V 4 bases and J 2 bases; bases outside gene matches: 18. On this clone itself: Its antigen is currently unknown.

V and J are TRBV5-4 and TRBJ2-5; 12 positions match TRBD2. This sequence originates from an adult who received the AZD1222 COVID-19 vaccine. The source was peripheral blood, collected 28 days after the second AZD1222 dose. The CDR3: CASSPGRLAGARRRQETQYF. The CDR3 DNA sequence: TGTGCCAGCAGCCCGGGCCGACTAGCGGGGGCCCGCCGGCGTCAAGAGACCCAGTACTTC.